Below are 10 T cell receptor beta chains sequenced from a single sample in a study of cytomegalovirus exposure and HLA in healthy donors. It was with 60 Vbeta and 13 Jbeta primers that the PCR ran. Clones were sequenced by immunoSEQ multiplex PCR, and TCRdb holds only the in-frame ones, with some missing. The sample data list around 75,000 clones. The source material was PBMCs. These receptors were obtained from a man aged 45-65 years in good health and CMV-seropositive.

The rearrangement links TRBV19 to TRBJ2-1; D perhaps matches TRBD1 (8 bases). The CDR3 contains 16 residues. V was pared by 6 bases and J by 2 bases, with 17 bases between. Germline lookup yields CDR1 LNHDA and CDR2 SQIVND (reference sequence). The CDR3 DNA reads as TGTGCCAGTAGCCCTGACAGGGGAGGGACCTACAATGAGCAGTTCTTC. This translates into CASSPDRGGTYNEQFF.

The V call is TRBV6-1, the J call TRBJ2-7; D is ambiguous. The CDR3 has 14 amino acids. Trimming stripped 2 bases from V and 2 bases from J, with 10 bases between. Per germline, CDR1 MNHNS and CDR2 SASEGT. The CDR3 DNA is TGTGCCAGCAGTGAACAGCACAGAGCCTACGAGCAGTACTTC. As protein: CASSEQHRAYEQYF.

This sequence joins TRBV6-5 and TRBJ1-1; no definite D call. Deletions cut 7 bases from V and 1 base from J, with 13 bases between. The CDR3 contains 14 residues. Germline-derived CDR1 and CDR2 are MNHEY and SVGAGI. CDR3 sequence: CASTKPGGNTEAFF. In DNA form, the CDR3 reads TGTGCCAGCACGAAGCCGGGAGGGAACACTGAAGCTTTCTTT.

The chain recombines TRBV6-1 with TRBJ2-3; D might be TRBD2 (5 bases). This CDR3 contains 14 residues. Between the trimmed V and J ends, which lost 6 bases and 1 base, there was a span of 11 bases. Germline values: CDR1 MNHNS, CDR2 SASEGT. The DNA for the CDR3 is TGTGCCAGCAGAGTGGGAGTGGGCACAGATACGCAGTATTTT. As protein: CASRVGVGTDTQYF.

This chain connects TRBV10-3 to TRBJ1-2, with D hard to call. The V and J ends lost 3 bases and 0 bases respectively, with 5 bases between them. The CDR3 contains 13 residues. Germline V gene data show CDR1 as ENHRY and CDR2 as SYGVKD. CDR3 sequence: CAISDASNYGYTF. CDR3 DNA sequence: TGTGCCATCAGTGATGCGTCTAACTATGGCTACACCTTC.

The CDR3 nucleotides are TGTGCCAGCAGCCCCCGGACAGGGGGCGGTTCACCCCTCCACTTT. Translation: CASSPRTGGGSPLHF. The genes are TRBV9 and TRBJ1-6, with 11 bases matching TRBD1. V lost 4 bases, J lost 9 bases, and 6 bases stayed unmatched. This CDR3 region has 15 residues. In germline, CDR1 is SGDLS, CDR2 YYNGEE.

The V call is TRBV10-3, the J call TRBJ2-5; the D gene is possibly TRBD2 (6 bases). Germline CDR1 is ENHRY and CDR2 is SYGVKD. The V end was cut by 3 bases, the J end by 6 bases, with 14 bases between. The CDR3 covers 14 residues. The CDR3 sequence: CAISEGGALKTQYF. CDR3 DNA sequence: TGTGCCATCAGTGAAGGAGGGGCTCTAAAGACCCAGTACTTC.

V gene TRBV15 combines with J gene TRBJ1-4; D gene uncertain. Trimming shortened V by 2 bases and J by 5 bases, and 3 bases separated the two germline ends. There are 12 residues in the CDR3. Germline-derived CDR1 and CDR2 are LNHNV and YYDKDF (reference sequence). The CDR3 protein is CATSRPNEKLFF. CDR3 bases: TGTGCCACCAGCAGACCGAATGAAAAACTGTTTTTT.

This sequence joins TRBV5-4 and TRBJ1-3; D gene ambiguous. V lost 4 bases, J lost 4 bases, and 12 bases lay in between. The CDR3 runs to 14 residues. CDR1 SGHNT and CDR2 YYREEE come from the germline V gene (reference sequence). The CDR3 here is CASSPDSLGNTIYF. In DNA form, the CDR3 reads TGTGCCAGCAGCCCGGACTCTTTAGGAAACACCATATATTTT.

The rearrangement uses TRBV30 and TRBJ1-2, with D possibly being TRBD1 (6 bases). Germline loops: CDR1 GTSNPN, CDR2 SVGIG (reference sequence). The CDR3 is 13 residues long. The V end lost 3 bases, the J end lost 10 bases, and 18 bases lay between the germline ends. The CDR3 region is CAWSPTPTGPYTF. CDR3 coding DNA: TGTGCCTGGAGCCCAACCCCGACAGGTCCCTACACCTTC.